This entry lists 8 T cell receptor beta chains sequenced from one sample in a study of control samples from healthy donors and cancer patients. Method: immunoSEQ multiplex PCR; TCRdb's copy keeps in-frame clones and lacks some. Among some 110,000 clones, nearly 95% were seen once, and the ten largest hold 2% to 3%. The sequencing input was blood. The receptors here all came from a man aged 25 to 40 in good health.

A remark on this clone: Other nucleotide sequences in the sample specify the same CDR3. The CDR3 coding sequence is TGTGCCAGCAGTGTCGATAGGAACACTGAAGCTTTCTTT. Amino acid sequence: CASSVDRNTEAFF. The chain employs TRBV6-4 and TRBJ1-1; D is uncertain. The germline V gene has CDR1 MRHNA and CDR2 SNTAGT. This CDR3 is built from 13 residues. V was shortened by 4 bases and J by 1 base, with 7 bases between the two germline ends.

This chain joins TRBV19 and TRBJ2-5, with D tentatively TRBD1 (6 bases). V was cut by 6 bases and J by 3 bases, with 20 bases left in between. Germline assignment: CDR1 LNHDA and CDR2 SQIVND (reference sequence). The CDR3 length is 16 residues. CDR3 amino acids: CASSQGGSSLKETQYF. In DNA, the CDR3 is TGTGCCAGTAGCCAAGGGGGTTCTTCCCTTAAAGAGACCCAGTACTTC.

The chain links TRBV29-1 to TRBJ2-5; no reliable D call. The CDR3 sequence is 12 residues long. Germline V gives CDR1 SQVTM, CDR2 ANQGSEA. V was shortened by 7 bases and J by 5 bases, with 14 bases between the two germline ends. The CDR3 DNA reads TGCAGCGCCGAGGATTGGAAGGAGACCCAGTACTTC. Protein sequence: CSAEDWKETQYF.

The genes are TRBV28 and TRBJ2-5; D uncertain. This CDR3 contains 11 residues. Germline V gene sequence: CDR1 MDHEN, CDR2 SYDVKM. V was cut by 8 bases and J by 3 bases, with 7 bases left in between. CDR3 nucleotide sequence: TGTGCCAGCGTCGAAAAAGAGACCCAGTACTTC. Translation gives CASVEKETQYF.

The chain has TRBV7-9 and TRBJ1-4, with 7 positions matching TRBD1. The V segment lost 5 bases and the J segment 0 bases; nucleotides outside the gene matches: 9. The CDR3 extends over 17 amino acids. In germline, CDR1 is SEHNR, CDR2 FQNEAQ (reference sequence). The CDR3 bases are TGTGCCAGCAGCGCAGGACAGGCCGTTGCAACTAATGAAAAACTGTTTTTT. Its protein is CASSAGQAVATNEKLFF.

This chain links TRBV27 with TRBJ2-1; TRBD2 matches 9 bases. CDR1 is MNHEY and CDR2 is SMNVEV in the germline V gene (reference sequence). V lost 5 bases, J lost 5 bases, and 4 bases stayed unmatched. The CDR3 runs to 14 residues. DNA of the CDR3: TGTGCCAGCAGTCGCGGGGGGGCCGACAATGAGCAGTTCTTC. This translates into CASSRGGADNEQFF.

This clone was picked up one time. The CDR3 spells CSVTDATNEKLFF. The DNA of the CDR3 is TGCAGCGTTACGGATGCAACTAATGAAAAACTGTTTTTT. The rearrangement uses TRBV29-1 and TRBJ1-4; no firm D call. Germline V gives CDR1 SQVTM, CDR2 ANQGSEA. The CDR3 is 13 residues long. With 5 bases removed from V and 0 bases from J, the gap between germline ends came to 7 bases.

The gene calls are TRBV27 and TRBJ1-1, with D possibly being TRBD1 (5 bases). Germline CDR1 MNHEY, CDR2 SMNVEV (reference sequence). Trimming pared 5 bases from V and 2 bases from J, leaving 12 bases between. The CDR3 consists of 14 residues. The CDR3 protein is CASSEGPGNTEAFF. The CDR3 DNA is TGTGCCAGCAGTGAGGGACCGGGTAACACTGAAGCTTTCTTT.